The 14 T cell receptor beta chains below were found in one sample sequenced in a study of naive and memory T cell subsets. The beta constant-region primer was an equimolar mix of two oligonucleotides covering TRBC1 and TRBC2. TCRdb used MiXCR to reprocess the UMI-ligation and nested PCR reads, holding one entry per CDR3 protein. The sample lists around 31,000 distinct CDR3 sequences, roughly a tenth occurring once. The sample consisted of effector memory CD4+ T cells from blood. Subset of the sample: effector memory, CD45RA- CD27-. The receptor set was obtained from a human donor in good health.

The rearrangement links TRBV5-1 to TRBJ2-1; 9 bases line up with TRBD1. Losses at the gene ends were 1 base for V and 3 bases for J; bases not matched to a gene: 2. This CDR3 has 15 residues. The germline V gene has CDR1 SGHRS and CDR2 YFSETQ. The CDR3 region has the DNA TGCGCCAGCAGCTTGTTGGGACAGGGCTACAATGAGCAGTTCTTC. Translation: CASSLLGQGYNEQFF.

The table lists this clonotype with a few counts. V is TRBV7-2 and J is TRBJ1-5; weak D call: TRBD1 (5 bases). Trimming pared 3 bases from V and 2 bases from J, leaving 8 bases between. Germline-derived CDR1 and CDR2 are SGHTA and FQGNSA. This CDR3 has 14 amino acids. The CDR3 coding sequence is TGTGCCAGCAGCTTTAAAGGGGGCAATCAGCCCCAGCATTTT. It is translated as CASSFKGGNQPQHF.

The rearrangement uses TRBV7-8 and TRBJ1-2; 8 positions match TRBD1. CDR1 is SGHVS and CDR2 is FQNEAQ in the germline V gene. This CDR3 comprises 14 residues. Trimming cost V 5 bases and J 4 bases; bases outside gene matches: 6. DNA for the CDR3: TGTGCCAGCAGCGGCATGACAGGGGTCTATGGCTACACCTTC. Its translation: CASSGMTGVYGYTF. Combining the CDR3 with reference TRBV7-8 and TRBJ1-2 gives the whole variable domain GAGVSQSPRYKVAKRGQDVALRCDPISGHVSLFWYQQALGQGPEFLTYFQNEAQLDKSGLPSDRFFAERPEGSVSTLKIQRTQQEDSAVYLCASSGMTGVYGYTFGSGTRLTVV.

Notes on this clonotype: A junction end diverges from the germline sequence, so it may reflect a read error. The rearrangement joins TRBV20-1 to TRBJ1-5; no definite D call. Looked up from germline, CDR1 is DFQATT and CDR2 is SNEGSKA (reference sequence). CDR3 length equals 12 residues. CDR3 sequence (DNA): TGCAATGCTACTCAGTCCGATCAGCCCCAGCATTTT. As protein: CNATQSDQPQHF.

The CDR3 nucleotides read TGTGCCAGCAGCGCCCAAGCCCCTCTTTACACCGGGGAGCTGTTTTTT. This gives the protein CASSAQAPLYTGELFF. The chain joins TRBV7-3 to TRBJ2-2; D not certain. CDR3 length: 16 amino acids. Germline values: CDR1 SGHTA, CDR2 FQGTGA. Trimming shortened V by 5 bases and J by 3 bases, and 16 bases separated the two germline ends.

This clonotype was seen ten or more times. The rearrangement uses TRBV7-9 and TRBJ2-1, with 10 bases matching TRBD2. J gave up 0 bases and V 5 bases, and 25 bases lay outside the gene matches. CDR3 length: 23 amino acids. Per the germline V gene, CDR1 is SEHNR and CDR2 is FQNEAQ (reference sequence). The CDR3 here is CASSLKGSQPSGRAWVSYNEQFF. The CDR3 nucleotides read TGTGCCAGCAGCCTAAAAGGTAGCCAGCCAAGCGGGAGGGCATGGGTCTCCTACAATGAGCAGTTCTTC.

This clonotype was seen a few times. The genes are TRBV6-1 and TRBJ2-1; TRBD2 matches at 7 bases. In germline, CDR1 is MNHNS, CDR2 SASEGT. V trimming: 6 bases; J trimming: 2 bases; junction bases outside the gene matches: 7. The CDR3 totals 15 residues. The CDR3 protein is CASRKGGHPYNEQFF. The CDR3 DNA reads TGTGCCAGCAGAAAGGGAGGGCATCCCTACAATGAGCAGTTCTTC.

This clonotype was seen a few times. V and J are TRBV19 and TRBJ1-1, with 8 bases that match TRBD1. V was clipped by 3 bases and J by 9 bases; unmatched bases: 12. Germline CDR1 LNHDA, CDR2 SQIVND (reference sequence). The CDR3 has 15 residues. CDR3 loop: CASSIAAGDRPKAFF. Here the CDR3 DNA reads TGTGCCAGTAGTATCGCTGCAGGGGACAGGCCAAAAGCTTTCTTT.

Notes on this clonotype: A read error may produce the germline difference seen at one junction end. The CDR3 region is CASSPLGGAGTDTQYF. In DNA form, the CDR3 reads TGTGCTAGCAGCCCCCTCGGGGGAGCGGGCACAGATACGCAGTATTTT. The chain joins TRBV7-7 to TRBJ2-3; D possibly corresponds to TRBD2 (6 bases). This CDR3 has 16 amino acids. Per the germline V gene, CDR1 is SSHAT and CDR2 is FNYEAQ (reference sequence). Using reference TRBV7-7 and TRBJ2-3 for the parts outside the CDR3, the full variable domain is GAGVSQSPRYKVTKRGQDVTLRCDPISSHATLYWYQQALGQGPEFLTYFNYEAQPDKSGLPSDRFSAERPEGSISTLTIQRTEQRDSAMYRCASSPLGGAGTDTQYFGPGTRLTVL.

This clonotype has ten or more counts. The rearrangement joins TRBV9 to TRBJ2-3, with TRBD1 matching over 7 bases. V trimming: 3 bases; J trimming: 0 bases; junction bases outside the gene matches: 4. The CDR3 extends over 15 amino acids. CDR1 SGDLS and CDR2 YYNGEE come from the germline V gene. CDR3 sequence (DNA): TGTGCCAGCAGCGCCGGGACAGTGAGCACAGATACGCAGTATTTT. This codes for CASSAGTVSTDTQYF. The complete variable domain, with remaining parts taken from reference TRBV9 and TRBJ2-3, reads DSGVTQTPKHLITATGQRVTLRCSPRSGDLSVYWYQQSLDQGLQFLIQYYNGEERAKGNILERFSAQQFPDLHSELNLSSLELGDSALYFCASSAGTVSTDTQYFGPGTRLTVL.

The rearrangement joins TRBV18 to TRBJ2-2; D not certain. There are 16 residues in the CDR3. Deletions cut 0 bases from V and 0 bases from J, with 8 bases between. Germline assignment: CDR1 KGHSH and CDR2 LQKENI. The CDR3, as DNA: TGTGCCAGCTCACCACCCTTTGGTTCGAACACCGGGGAGCTGTTTTTT. Protein: CASSPPFGSNTGELFF.

This clonotype came up many times. This rearrangement joins TRBV6-2 or TRBV6-3 to TRBJ2-1; a weak D match, TRBD2 (5 bases). There are 11 residues in the CDR3. Germline lookup yields CDR1 MNHEY and CDR2 SVGEGT. The V end lost 7 bases, the J end lost 9 bases, and 10 bases lay between the germline ends. Here the CDR3 reads CASTRTGEQFF. The CDR3 DNA is TGTGCCAGCACCAGGACTGGTGAGCAGTTCTTC.

On this clonotype: This may arise from a read error, as a much more abundant clone is one base away. Since no conserved phenylalanine or tryptophan closes the CDR3, a read error is the likely cause. The rearrangement uses TRBV14 and TRBJ1-1; D gene ambiguous. V lost 4 bases, J lost 0 bases, and 9 bases lay in between. The CDR3 sequence is 14 residues long. CDR1 is SGHDN and CDR2 is FVKESK in the germline V gene. The DNA of the CDR3 is TGTGCCAGCAGCCGGTCCGGGATGAACACTGAAGCTTTCCTT. This sequence encodes CASSRSGMNTEAFL.

This clonotype is labeled as medium-sized. The rearrangement uses TRBV6-5 and TRBJ2-3, with D possibly called TRBD1 or TRBD2 (5 bases each). The CDR3 is 14 amino acids. Germline CDR1 MNHEY, CDR2 SVGAGI. V lost 5 bases, J lost 1 base, and 10 bases lay in between. CDR3 DNA sequence: TGTGCCAGCAGTCGCCGGGGCGGCACAGATACGCAGTATTTT. It encodes CASSRRGGTDTQYF.